Presented here are 21 T cell receptor beta chains from one specimen sequenced in a study of CD8 T cells in ankylosing spondylitis. TCRdb reprocessed the 5' RACE reads via MiXCR and lists one record per CDR3 protein. The data show over 400,000 distinct CDR3 sequences, more than 25% seen once. Study-wide results and caveats: What appeared characteristic of ankylosing spondylitis blood was a TCR beta motif of 7 or 8 highly homologous variants.

Their antigens remain unidentified. What was sequenced was blood, either unsorted or a sorted T cell fraction (not recorded which). These receptors were collected from a male donor with ankylosing spondylitis.

This clonotype was observed at least ten times. CDR3 residues: CASSLLDRGWEKLFF. CDR3 bases: TGTGCCAGCAGCCTTCTCGACAGGGGTTGGGAAAAACTGTTTTTT. The genes are TRBV12-3 or TRBV12-4 and TRBJ1-4, with 8 bases identical to TRBD1. V shed 6 bases and J 8 bases; nucleotides not matched to a gene: 11. The CDR3 sequence is 15 residues long.

The chain links TRBV19 to TRBJ2-1, with TRBD2 identical over 9 bases. CDR1 and CDR2 from the germline V gene are LNHDA and SQIVND (reference sequence). The CDR3 totals 18 residues. V gave up 5 bases and J gave up 7 bases; unmatched junction bases: 18. The CDR3 reads CASSPGTSRSMRVNEQFF. CDR3 nucleotide sequence: TGTGCCAGTAGTCCCGGGACTAGCAGATCGATGAGAGTGAATGAGCAGTTCTTC.

J is TRBJ2-1 and V is TRBV7-2, with 9 bases fitting TRBD2. V shed 5 bases, J shed 7 bases, and the junction held 12 bases outside the gene matches. CDR1 is SGHTA, CDR2 FQGNSA, per germline. The length of the CDR3 is 16 residues. The CDR3 spells CASSGTGSGSRNEQFF. CDR3 nucleotides: TGTGCCAGCAGCGGAACTGGTAGCGGGAGTCGGAATGAGCAGTTCTTC.

The chain is built from TRBV29-1 and TRBJ1-1; D is possibly TRBD1 (6 bases). V was clipped by 8 bases and J by 2 bases, with 15 bases between them. Germline loops: CDR1 SQVTM, CDR2 ANQGSEA. CDR3 length equals 13 residues. CDR3: CSFRTAINTEAFF. CDR3 nucleotides: TGCAGCTTTCGGACAGCCATCAACACTGAAGCTTTCTTT.

The chain joins TRBV7-9 to TRBJ1-2; D may be TRBD1 (6 bases). This CDR3 is 15 amino acids long. In germline, CDR1 is SEHNR, CDR2 FQNEAQ (reference sequence). The V and J ends lost 5 bases and 6 bases respectively, with 19 bases between them. The CDR3 DNA is TGTGCCAGCAGCGGTGACAGGTGGCTTCGTGATGGCTACACCTTC. The encoded protein is CASSGDRWLRDGYTF. Full variable domain (rest looked up from reference TRBV7-9 and TRBJ1-2): DTGVSQNPRHKITKRGQNVTFRCDPISEHNRLYWYRQTLGQGPEFLTYFQNEAQLEKSRLLSDRFSAERPKGSFSTLEIQRTEQGDSAMYLCASSGDRWLRDGYTFGSGTRLTVV.

This clonotype has more than one count but fewer than ten. This chain uses TRBV7-9 with TRBJ1-6, with a tentative D call TRBD1 (5 bases). V lost 5 bases and J lost 6, with 14 bases in between. The CDR3 has 15 residues. Germline V gene sequence: CDR1 SEHNR, CDR2 FQNEAQ (reference sequence). DNA of the CDR3: TGTGCCAGCAGCACCGAGGGGTCGGGTAATTCACCCCTCCACTTT. Amino acids: CASSTEGSGNSPLHF.

A few counts support this clonotype. A read error may account for a junction end that differs from germline. The V gene is TRBV20-1, the J gene TRBJ2-1; D is unclear. Germline V gene data show CDR1 as DFQATT and CDR2 as SNEGSKA (reference sequence). The CDR3 totals 13 residues. The CDR3 DNA follows: TGCAGTGCTAGAGTGAACTCCGACAATGAGCAGTTCTTC. It yields the protein CSARVNSDNEQFF.

This clonotype was found a few times. The V call is TRBV7-2, the J call TRBJ2-5; D call uncertain. The V gene's germline CDR1 is SGHTA and CDR2 FQGNSA. V dropped 5 bases and J dropped 5 bases, with 6 bases sitting between them. There are 11 residues in the CDR3. For the CDR3, the DNA is TGTGCCAGCAGCACTACCGAGACCCAGTACTTC. Encoded protein: CASSTTETQYF.

This clonotype came up a few times. The chain joins TRBV12-3 or TRBV12-4 to TRBJ2-1, with D possibly TRBD2 on 5 matching bases. CDR3 size: 11 residues. Trimming removed 3 bases from V and 10 bases from J, with 7 bases in between. The CDR3 loop is CASSFRGEQFF. CDR3 nucleotides: TGTGCCAGCAGTTTTCGGGGAGAGCAGTTCTTC.

The chain couples TRBV7-2 to TRBJ1-2, with D unresolved. This CDR3 has 14 residues. V gave up 0 bases and J gave up 4 bases, with 9 bases separating them. CDR1 is SGHTA and CDR2 is FQGNSA in the germline V gene. The DNA of the CDR3 is TGTGCCAGCAGCTTAGCCGGCAGGTCCTATGGCTACACCTTC. Protein product: CASSLAGRSYGYTF.

The rearrangement uses TRBV20-1 and TRBJ2-6; the D is unclear. The CDR3 is 19 amino acids. Trimming took off 0 bases at V and 0 bases at J, with 18 bases between the two ends. Germline CDR1 is DFQATT and CDR2 is SNEGSKA (reference sequence). The CDR3 loop is CSARDPRMGFISGANVLTF. The DNA for the CDR3 is TGCAGTGCTAGAGATCCGCGGATGGGCTTCATCTCTGGGGCCAACGTCCTGACTTTC.

The chain uses TRBV6-1 and TRBJ2-1, with 11 bases matching TRBD2. CDR3 size: 15 residues. V dropped 6 bases and J dropped 10; count of bases not matched to a gene: 11. Germline CDR1 MNHNS, CDR2 SASEGT. CDR3 loop: CASRLGLAALGEQFF. The DNA of the CDR3 is TGTGCCAGCAGACTGGGACTAGCGGCACTGGGAGAGCAGTTCTTC.

The chain couples TRBV29-1 to TRBJ1-1; the D is unclear. The CDR3 is 12 residues long. Trimming cost V 7 bases and J 3 bases, with 12 bases left between them. Germline values: CDR1 SQVTM, CDR2 ANQGSEA. CDR3 DNA: TGCAGCGCTTGCTGGGGTTACACTGAAGCTTTCTTT. It codes for CSACWGYTEAFF.

The rearrangement joins TRBV7-6 to TRBJ2-1; a weak D match, TRBD2 (6 bases). The CDR3 has 15 residues. V gave up 4 bases and J gave up 0 bases, with 10 bases separating them. Per the germline V gene, CDR1 is SGHVS and CDR2 is FNYEAQ. CDR3 DNA sequence: TGTGCCAGCAGCTCGCGGGGTCCCTCCTACAATGAGCAGTTCTTC. Translating gives CASSSRGPSYNEQFF.

The V gene is TRBV6-1, the J gene TRBJ2-5, with D perhaps TRBD1 or TRBD2 (5 bases each). In germline, CDR1 is MNHNS, CDR2 SASEGT. The CDR3 spans 15 residues. Trimming cost V 6 bases and J 6 bases, with 20 bases left between them. CDR3 protein: CASSRRGGNEKTQYF. The CDR3 coding sequence is TGTGCCAGCAGCCGACGTGGGGGTAATGAAAAGACCCAGTACTTC.

The chain has TRBV7-8 and TRBJ2-7, with a weak D call TRBD2 (7 bases). Germline assignment: CDR1 SGHVS and CDR2 FQNEAQ. The CDR3 sequence is 14 residues long. With 5 bases removed from V and 0 bases from J, the gap between germline ends came to 11 bases. The CDR3 DNA follows: TGTGCCAGCAGCAGGGGGGGGGCCTCCTACGAGCAGTACGTC. Protein sequence: CASSRGGASYEQYV.

This clonotype was recorded a few times. J is TRBJ1-1 and V is TRBV7-9, with D possibly TRBD1 on 6 matching bases. CDR1 is SEHNR and CDR2 is FQNEAQ in the germline V gene (reference sequence). With 6 bases removed from V and 1 base from J, the gap between germline ends came to 15 bases. The CDR3 runs 15 residues. CDR3 bases: TGTGCCAGCAGGTATTTACAGGGAGCGAACACTGAAGCTTTCTTT. It is translated as CASRYLQGANTEAFF.

This rearrangement joins TRBV9 to TRBJ1-1; maybe TRBD1 (5 bases). This CDR3 has 16 residues. Germline V gene sequence: CDR1 SGDLS, CDR2 YYNGEE. The V and J ends lost 0 bases and 3 bases respectively, with 15 bases between them. CDR3 in DNA: TGTGCCAGCAGCGTAGCTGCAAGGGGTTCGGACACTGAAGCTTTCTTT. It specifies CASSVAARGSDTEAFF.

The CDR3 protein is CSALPGVSSYNEQFF. CDR3 coding DNA: TGCAGTGCTCTTCCCGGGGTAAGCTCCTACAATGAGCAGTTCTTC. The chain combines TRBV20-1 with TRBJ2-1; D might be TRBD2 (5 bases). CDR3 length: 15 residues. Germline CDR1 is DFQATT and CDR2 is SNEGSKA (reference sequence). V was shortened by 5 bases and J by 0 bases, with 14 bases between the two germline ends.

There are a few counts of this clonotype. The V call is TRBV11-2, the J call TRBJ2-7; 7 bases align to TRBD2. Germline assignment: CDR1 SGHAT and CDR2 FQNNGV. CDR3 length equals 14 residues. Trimming at V came to 3 bases and at J to 0 bases, leaving 2 bases not matched to a gene. CDR3: CASSFGGGSYEQYF. For the CDR3, the DNA is TGTGCCAGCAGCTTCGGCGGGGGCTCCTACGAGCAGTACTTC.

The chain combines TRBV3-1 with TRBJ1-5, with D hard to call. The V end lost 1 base, the J end lost 7 bases, and 8 bases lay between the germline ends. The CDR3 spans 13 residues. Germline V gene sequence: CDR1 LGHDT, CDR2 YNNKEL (reference sequence). The CDR3 reads CASSQANGQPQHF. As DNA, the CDR3 is TGTGCCAGCAGCCAAGCCAACGGGCAGCCCCAGCATTTT.